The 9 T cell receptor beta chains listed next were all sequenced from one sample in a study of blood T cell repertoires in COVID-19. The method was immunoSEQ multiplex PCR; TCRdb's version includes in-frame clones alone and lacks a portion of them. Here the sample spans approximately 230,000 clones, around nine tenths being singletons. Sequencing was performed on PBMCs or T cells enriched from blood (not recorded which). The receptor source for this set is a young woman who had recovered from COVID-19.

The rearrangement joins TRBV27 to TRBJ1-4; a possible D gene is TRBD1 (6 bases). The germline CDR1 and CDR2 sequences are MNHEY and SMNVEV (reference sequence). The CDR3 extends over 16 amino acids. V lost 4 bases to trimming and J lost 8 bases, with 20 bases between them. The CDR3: CASSSWGQGAREKLFF. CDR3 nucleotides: TGTGCCAGCAGTTCCTGGGGGCAGGGCGCTAGGGAAAAACTGTTTTTT.

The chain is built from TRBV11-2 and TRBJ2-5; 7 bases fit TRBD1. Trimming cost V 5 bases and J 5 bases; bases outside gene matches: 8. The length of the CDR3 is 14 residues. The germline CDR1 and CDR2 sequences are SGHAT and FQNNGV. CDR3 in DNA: TGTGCCAGCAGCCGAAGGGGGCGGACTGAGACCCAGTACTTC. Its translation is CASSRRGRTETQYF.

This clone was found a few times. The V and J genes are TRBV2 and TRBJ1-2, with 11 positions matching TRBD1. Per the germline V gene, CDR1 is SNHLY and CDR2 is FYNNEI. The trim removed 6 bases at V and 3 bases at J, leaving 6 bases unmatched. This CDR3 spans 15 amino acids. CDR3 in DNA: TGTGCCAGCAGCGGGGGGACAGGGGGACACTATGGCTACACCTTC. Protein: CASSGGTGGHYGYTF.

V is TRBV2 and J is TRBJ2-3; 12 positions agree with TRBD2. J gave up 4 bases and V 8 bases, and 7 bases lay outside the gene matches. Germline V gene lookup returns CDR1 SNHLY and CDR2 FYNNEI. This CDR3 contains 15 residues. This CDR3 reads CASGLAGNPPDTQYF. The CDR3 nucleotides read TGTGCCAGCGGACTAGCGGGAAACCCGCCAGATACGCAGTATTTT.

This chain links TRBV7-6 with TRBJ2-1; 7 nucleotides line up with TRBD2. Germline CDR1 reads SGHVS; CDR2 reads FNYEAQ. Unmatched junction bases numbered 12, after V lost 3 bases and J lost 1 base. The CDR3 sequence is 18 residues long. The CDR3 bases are TGTGCCAGCAGCTTGGGACCTGGCGGGAGCATTTCCTACAATGAGCAGTTCTTC. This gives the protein CASSLGPGGSISYNEQFF.

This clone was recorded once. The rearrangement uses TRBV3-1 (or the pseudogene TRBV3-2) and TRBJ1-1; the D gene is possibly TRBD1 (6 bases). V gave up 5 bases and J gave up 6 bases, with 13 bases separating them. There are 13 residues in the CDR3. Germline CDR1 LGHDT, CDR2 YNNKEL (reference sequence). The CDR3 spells CASSAVDSSEAFF. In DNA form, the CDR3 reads TGTGCCAGCAGCGCGGTGGACAGCTCTGAAGCTTTCTTT.

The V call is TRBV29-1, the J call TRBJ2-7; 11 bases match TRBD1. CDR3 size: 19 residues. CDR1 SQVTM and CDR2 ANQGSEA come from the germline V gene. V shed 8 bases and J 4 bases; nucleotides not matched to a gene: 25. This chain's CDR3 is CSKRIVLRARTGGGYEQYF. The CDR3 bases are TGCAGCAAACGAATCGTGTTAAGGGCGAGGACAGGGGGCGGGTACGAGCAGTACTTC.

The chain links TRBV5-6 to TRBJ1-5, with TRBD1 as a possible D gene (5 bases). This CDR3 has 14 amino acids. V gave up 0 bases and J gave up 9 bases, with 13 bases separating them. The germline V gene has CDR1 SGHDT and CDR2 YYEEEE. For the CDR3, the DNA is TGTGCCAGCAGCTTGGGGATAGGGGAACGGCCCCAGCATTTT. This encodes CASSLGIGERPQHF.

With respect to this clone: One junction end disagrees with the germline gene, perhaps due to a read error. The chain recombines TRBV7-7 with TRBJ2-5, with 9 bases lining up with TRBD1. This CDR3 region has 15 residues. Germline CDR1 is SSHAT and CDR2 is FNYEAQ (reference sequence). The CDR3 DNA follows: TGTGCTAGCAGCCCTACAGGGGGCCTGGGGGAGACCCAGTACTTC. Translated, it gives CASSPTGGLGETQYF.